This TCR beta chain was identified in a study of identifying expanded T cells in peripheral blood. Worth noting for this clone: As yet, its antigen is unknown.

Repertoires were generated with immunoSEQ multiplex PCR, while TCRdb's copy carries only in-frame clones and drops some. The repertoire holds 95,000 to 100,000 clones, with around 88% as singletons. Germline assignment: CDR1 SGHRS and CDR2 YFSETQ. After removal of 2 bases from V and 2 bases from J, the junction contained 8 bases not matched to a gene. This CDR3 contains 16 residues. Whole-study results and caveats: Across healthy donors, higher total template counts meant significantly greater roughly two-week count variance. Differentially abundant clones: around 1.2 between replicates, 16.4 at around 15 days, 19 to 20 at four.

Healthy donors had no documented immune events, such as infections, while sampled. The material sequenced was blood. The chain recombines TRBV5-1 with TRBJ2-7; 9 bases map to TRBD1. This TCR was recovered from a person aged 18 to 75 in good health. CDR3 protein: CASSLIFGTGTYEQYF. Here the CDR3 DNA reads TGCGCCAGCAGCTTAATTTTTGGGACAGGGACCTACGAGCAGTACTTC.